This T cell receptor (beta chain) appears in the sequencing data of a study of blood T cell repertoires in COVID-19. Study-level information: T cells, B-cell-depleted T cells, or PBMCs provided the cDNA or gDNA that served as material.

Germline assignment: CDR1 SGHRS and CDR2 YFSETQ. Trimming removed 1 base at V and 2 bases at J, with 15 bases between. The CDR3 spans 16 residues. Authors' processing steps: Cell counts per sample came from amplifying reference gene primers. Libraries were prepared by immunoSEQ multiplex PCR; TCRdb keeps only in-frame clonotypes and omits some of them. The DNA gave D and trimming, while V, J and clone size come from that table. This repertoire shows approximately 97,000 clones, 70% to 90% found once; its top ten account for around 2%. The specimen was peripheral blood. The clonotype originates from a man in his fifties with active COVID-19. The chain uses TRBV5-1 and TRBJ2-5; maybe TRBD1 (6 bases). CDR3: CASSLQGHVPQETQYF. The CDR3 nucleotides are TGCGCCAGCAGCTTGCAGGGGCACGTACCGCAAGAGACCCAGTACTTC.